The 19 T cell receptor beta chains listed next were all sequenced from one sample in a study of T cell repertoires in ileal Crohn's disease. The table came from immunoSEQ multiplex PCR; TCRdb's copy has only in-frame clones and leaves some out. The table includes some 11,000 clones, around nine tenths detected once. The time point here: inflamed ileum from the surgical specimen. The sample consisted of ileal tissue. These receptor sequences come from an adult with Crohn's disease.

The chain joins TRBV11-2 to TRBJ1-4, with 9 nucleotides matching TRBD1. V lost 3 bases and J lost 7; bases outside the gene matches: 6. The CDR3 covers 15 residues. Germline V gene lookup returns CDR1 SGHAT and CDR2 FQNNGV. DNA for the CDR3: TGTGCCAGCAGCTTCTTACAGGGGGCTCTTGAAAAACTGTTTTTT. Its translation: CASSFLQGALEKLFF.

The J gene is TRBJ2-4, the V gene TRBV27, with TRBD2 matching over 7 bases. The CDR3 has 15 residues. Unmatched junction bases numbered 7, after V lost 2 bases and J lost 6 bases. CDR1 is MNHEY and CDR2 is SMNVEV in the germline V gene (reference sequence). The CDR3 sequence: CASSLTGTMGNIQYF. The CDR3 DNA is TGTGCCAGCAGTTTAACCGGGACTATGGGAAACATTCAGTACTTC.

This sequence joins TRBV18 and TRBJ2-7; a weak D match, TRBD2 (6 bases). V was shortened by 3 bases and J by 0 bases, with 9 bases between the two germline ends. Germline V CDR1 and CDR2: KGHSH, LQKENI. The CDR3 length is 14 residues. In DNA, the CDR3 is TGTGCCAGCTCACCGCAGGAGGGCTCCTACGAGCAGTACGTC. It is translated as CASSPQEGSYEQYV.

The chain uses TRBV25-1 and TRBJ1-1, with unresolved D. Trimming removed 6 bases from V and 0 bases from J, with 11 bases in between. The CDR3 has 14 residues. In germline, CDR1 is MGHDK, CDR2 SYGVNS. The CDR3: CASSHPRLNTEAFF. The CDR3 nucleotides read TGTGCCAGCAGCCACCCCCGTTTGAACACTGAAGCTTTCTTT.

The rearrangement joins TRBV6-1 to TRBJ2-3; the D gene is possibly TRBD1 (6 bases). V dropped 4 bases and J dropped 2 bases, with 13 bases sitting between them. This CDR3 spans 15 amino acids. Germline CDR1 is MNHNS and CDR2 is SASEGT. CDR3 bases: TGTGCCAGCAGTGGATTCGAGGGGGTCACAGATACGCAGTATTTT. The encoded protein is CASSGFEGVTDTQYF.

The CDR3 nucleotides read TGTGCCAGCAGCTTGGACATGGCGACCCAGTACTTC. Its translation: CASSLDMATQYF. The chain employs TRBV7-9 and TRBJ2-5; maybe TRBD1 (5 bases). The CDR3 runs 12 residues. Germline CDR1 SEHNR, CDR2 FQNEAQ (reference sequence). Between the trimmed V and J ends, which lost 3 bases and 7 bases, there was a span of 9 bases.

CDR3: CAWSPTRELFF. In nucleotides, the CDR3 is TGTGCCTGGAGTCCGACCCGTGAGCTGTTTTTT. The rearrangement uses TRBV30 and TRBJ2-2; D uncertain. V dropped 2 bases and J dropped 11 bases, with 9 bases sitting between them. This CDR3 comprises 11 residues. In germline, CDR1 is GTSNPN, CDR2 SVGIG (reference sequence).

The chain couples TRBV27 to TRBJ1-1; tentative D call: TRBD1 (6 bases). The CDR3 is 14 residues long. The ends were cut back, 1 base at V and 7 bases at J, with 13 bases in the middle. Per germline, CDR1 MNHEY and CDR2 SMNVEV (reference sequence). The CDR3 bases are TGTGCCAGCAGTTTATACCCAACAGGGAGTGAAGCTTTCTTT. Encoded protein: CASSLYPTGSEAFF.

This clone was recorded a few times. The CDR3 DNA sequence: TGTGCCAGCAGCTTAGGAGATACGCAGTATTTT. It specifies CASSLGDTQYF. V gene TRBV9 combines with J gene TRBJ2-3; no reliable D call. The germline gives CDR1 SGDLS, CDR2 YYNGEE. With 4 bases removed from V and 5 bases from J, the gap between germline ends came to 5 bases. The CDR3 totals 11 residues.

The chain has TRBV29-1 and TRBJ1-2; D gene ambiguous. V was shortened by 3 bases and J by 0 bases, with 17 bases between the two germline ends. CDR1 and CDR2 (germline): SQVTM, ANQGSEA. CDR3 length equals 16 residues. CDR3 residues: CSVEPTYGVANYGYTF. The CDR3 region has the DNA TGCAGCGTTGAGCCGACTTATGGGGTAGCTAACTATGGCTACACCTTC.

The sample holds one count of this clone. The chain is built from TRBV7-2 and TRBJ1-1; unclear D gene. The CDR3 is 11 amino acids. Germline-derived CDR1 and CDR2 are SGHTA and FQGNSA. V lost 3 bases to trimming and J lost 3 bases, with 2 bases between them. CDR3 coding DNA: TGTGCCAGCAGCTTGGACACTGAAGCTTTCTTT. Translation: CASSLDTEAFF.

The chain combines TRBV7-6 with TRBJ1-2; possible D gene TRBD1, 6 bases. CDR1 and CDR2 (germline): SGHVS, FNYEAQ. CDR3 length equals 13 residues. Trimming took 5 bases from V and 5 from J, leaving 12 bases between them. The DNA of the CDR3 is TGTGCCAGCAGCCCACAGGGTTGGTATGGCTACACCTTC. Its translation: CASSPQGWYGYTF.

This clone was observed a single time. This rearrangement joins TRBV6-4 to TRBJ2-3, with D uncertain. The V gene lost 5 bases and the J gene lost 0 bases, with 6 bases spanning the gap. The CDR3 extends over 13 amino acids. CDR1 MRHNA and CDR2 SNTAGT come from the germline V gene. The CDR3 spells CASSRQSTDTQYF. The CDR3 DNA reads as TGTGCCAGCAGTAGGCAGAGCACAGATACGCAGTATTTT.

The CDR3 DNA follows: TGTGCCAGCAGTTACTCCGGTGGGGGGGCATATGAGCAGTTCTTC. Translating it yields CASSYSGGGAYEQFF. The rearrangement links TRBV6-5 to TRBJ2-1, with D tentatively TRBD2 (7 bases). Germline CDR1 reads MNHEY; CDR2 reads SVGAGI. V lost 0 bases, J lost 8 bases, and 14 bases lay in between. The CDR3 spans 15 residues.

The chain uses TRBV29-1 and TRBJ1-5, with D perhaps matching TRBD1 (5 bases). The V end was cut by 4 bases, the J end by 7 bases, with 17 bases between. The V gene's germline CDR1 is SQVTM and CDR2 ANQGSEA. The CDR3 is 14 amino acids. CDR3 loop: CSVAMTDKEQPQHF. CDR3 coding DNA: TGCAGCGTTGCGATGACAGACAAGGAGCAGCCCCAGCATTTT.

This clone was recorded only once. This sequence joins TRBV6-4 and TRBJ2-7, with D tentatively TRBD1 or TRBD2 (6 bases each). Germline values: CDR1 MRHNA, CDR2 SNTAGT. The CDR3 spans 14 residues. Trimming left V 4 bases short and J 7 bases short, with 17 bases between. CDR3 bases: TGTGCCAGCAGTGTGGAAGGGGGGTATGGAGAGCAGTACGTC. Amino acids: CASSVEGGYGEQYV.

The chain is built from TRBV9 and TRBJ2-3, with D uncertain. The CDR3 extends over 13 amino acids. V was shortened by 3 bases and J by 5 bases, with 10 bases between the two germline ends. Germline V CDR1 and CDR2: SGDLS, YYNGEE. The CDR3 DNA reads TGTGCCAGCAGCGGCCCAGTGGGAGATACGCAGTATTTT. As protein: CASSGPVGDTQYF. The whole variable domain, filled in from reference TRBV9 and TRBJ2-3, reads DSGVTQTPKHLITATGQRVTLRCSPRSGDLSVYWYQQSLDQGLQFLIQYYNGEERAKGNILERFSAQQFPDLHSELNLSSLELGDSALYFCASSGPVGDTQYFGPGTRLTVL.

J is TRBJ2-3 and V is TRBV5-1; no definite D call. The CDR3 runs to 14 residues. The V and J ends lost 0 bases and 1 base respectively, with 6 bases between them. Germline loops: CDR1 SGHRS, CDR2 YFSETQ. CDR3 DNA: TGCGCCAGCAGCTTGGAAGGCCGCACAGATACGCAGTATTTT. Translation gives CASSLEGRTDTQYF.

The genes are TRBV9 and TRBJ1-1, with no clear D. The germline V gene has CDR1 SGDLS and CDR2 YYNGEE. Trimming stripped 4 bases from V and 1 base from J, with 8 bases between. This CDR3 comprises 13 residues. DNA of the CDR3: TGTGCCAGCAGCCAGGCCAGGAACACTGAAGCTTTCTTT. It encodes CASSQARNTEAFF. The entire variable domain, with the rest obtained from reference TRBV9 and TRBJ1-1, is as follows: DSGVTQTPKHLITATGQRVTLRCSPRSGDLSVYWYQQSLDQGLQFLIQYYNGEERAKGNILERFSAQQFPDLHSELNLSSLELGDSALYFCASSQARNTEAFFGQGTRLTVV.